Listed below are T cell receptor beta chains from one sample, sequenced in a study of T cells after yellow fever vaccination. TCRdb re-derived calls from the 5' RACE reads in MiXCR, one entry per CDR3 protein. The data show more than 65,000 distinct CDR3 sequences, with about an eighth seen just once and under 30% held by the top ten. This specimen consisted of CD8+ T cells not binding an NS4B(214-222) dextramer, sorted from PBMCs, obtained about 20 days after the first yellow fever vaccination. Receptors originate from a man between 18 and 35 years old who received the YFV17D yellow fever vaccine. Both conserved end residues are part of each CDR3. D genes are given only for firm matches. Only some rows state a clone size, as once, few, many or a class for expanded clones.

d_call	clone_size	j_call	v_call	cdr3_aa	cdr3_nt
.	few	TRBJ1-1	TRBV4-1	CASSQNNRDIPEAFF	TGCGCCAGCAGCCAAAACAATCGGGATATCCCTGAAGCTTTCTTT
.	few	TRBJ2-1	TRBV12-3/TRBV12-4	CASSFGNSAYNEQFF	TGTGCCAGCAGTTTCGGGAATTCCGCCTACAATGAGCAGTTCTTC
TRBD1	.	TRBJ2-7	TRBV5-1	CASSYRGRPYEQYF	TGCGCCAGCAGCTACAGGGGTCGACCCTACGAGCAGTACTTC
.	.	TRBJ1-1	TRBV9	CASSASRGLNTEAFF	TGTGCCAGCAGCGCATCCAGGGGACTGAACACTGAAGCTTTCTTT
TRBD2	.	TRBJ2-1	TRBV28	CASSILAGGNYNEQFF	TGTGCCAGCAGCATTTTAGCGGGGGGTAATTACAATGAGCAGTTCTTC
.	few	TRBJ1-3	TRBV15	CATSRDREGLRNTIYF	TGTGCCACCAGCAGAGATAGAGAGGGGCTCCGAAACACCATATATTTT
TRBD1	few	TRBJ2-6	TRBV4-3	CASSQGTGVANVLTF	TGCGCCAGCAGCCAAGGGACAGGTGTTGCCAACGTCCTGACTTTC
TRBD2	.	TRBJ2-5	TRBV4-1	CASSQDNMGWPSGGRETQYF	TGCGCCAGCAGCCAAGATAATATGGGATGGCCTAGCGGGGGGCGGGAGACCCAGTACTTC
.	few	TRBJ2-1	TRBV4-3	CASSQVGGSNEQFF	TGCGCCAGCAGCCAAGTCGGGGGATCCAATGAGCAGTTCTTC
.	few	TRBJ2-1	TRBV5-1	CASSLVGVLLDNEQFF	TGCGCCAGCAGTCTGGTCGGCGTCCTCCTAGACAATGAGCAGTTCTTC
TRBD1	.	TRBJ2-3	TRBV27	CASSTIGTGGMGTQYF	TGTGCCAGCAGCACCATAGGGACAGGGGGCATGGGTACGCAGTATTTT
.	.	TRBJ1-1	TRBV7-6	CASSPPGGSEAFF	TGTGCCAGCAGCCCCCCAGGTGGCTCTGAAGCTTTCTTT
.	few	TRBJ2-3	TRBV28	CASSVRGPTQYF	TGTGCCAGCAGTGTTAGGGGCCCGACGCAGTATTTT
.	.	TRBJ2-7	TRBV9	CASSQDQYEQYF	TGTGCCAGCTCCCAGGACCAGTACGAGCAGTACTTC
.	.	TRBJ1-6	TRBV7-2	CASSPRSRGDNSPLHF	TGTGCCAGCAGCCCCCGCTCGAGGGGGGACAATTCACCCCTCCACTTT
.	.	TRBJ1-2	TRBV9	CASSPKLTNYGYTF	TGTGCCAGCAGCCCCAAGTTGACCAACTATGGCTACACCTTC
.	many	TRBJ2-3	TRBV29-1	CSVDLGVLTDTQYF	TGCAGCGTTGACCTAGGGGTACTAACAGATACGCAGTATTTT
.	few	TRBJ2-1	TRBV12-3/TRBV12-4	CASRPAGNEQFF	TGTGCCAGCAGGCCCGCAGGGAATGAGCAGTTCTTC
.	few	TRBJ2-2	TRBV7-9	CASSLVRLANTGELFF	TGTGCCAGCAGCCTGGTTCGTCTCGCAAACACCGGGGAGCTGTTTTTT
.	few	TRBJ2-7	TRBV29-1	CSVVTAITYEQYF	TGCAGCGTTGTCACCGCAATTACCTACGAGCAGTACTTC
.	.	TRBJ2-7	TRBV6-5	CASSYSDSSEQYF	TGTGCCAGCAGTTACTCGGACAGTAGCGAGCAGTACTTC
TRBD2	.	TRBJ2-1	TRBV3-1	CASSQTSGGDNEQFF	TGTGCCAGCAGCCAAACTAGCGGGGGGGATAATGAGCAGTTCTTC
.	few	TRBJ2-7	TRBV19	CASSRRGTTYEQYF	TGTGCCAGCAGTCGGCGGGGGACAACCTACGAGCAGTACTTC
.	once	TRBJ1-2	TRBV7-9	CASSELDSYGYTF	TGTGCCAGCAGCGAACTGGACAGCTATGGCTACACCTTC
TRBD2	.	TRBJ2-3	TRBV6-1	CASSQGTSGTDTQYF	TGTGCCAGCAGTCAGGGGACTAGCGGCACAGATACGCAGTATTTT
TRBD2	few	TRBJ2-1	TRBV9	CASSVWGDASGGDNEQFF	TGTGCCAGCAGCGTATGGGGAGATGCTAGCGGGGGAGACAATGAGCAGTTCTTC
.	.	TRBJ2-2	TRBV19	CASTRGWAGELFF	TGTGCCAGTACCCGGGGTTGGGCCGGGGAGCTGTTTTTT
.	.	TRBJ1-1	TRBV12-3/TRBV12-4	CASSFNSLNTEAFF	TGTGCCAGCAGTTTCAACAGCCTGAACACTGAAGCTTTCTTT
TRBD1	.	TRBJ2-1	TRBV11-2	CASSPGQGRVDEQFF	TGTGCCAGCAGCCCGGGACAGGGGAGGGTGGATGAGCAGTTCTTC
.	.	TRBJ2-1	TRBV4-1	CASSQVQAGLNEQFF	TGCGCCAGCAGCCAAGTCCAGGCTGGACTGAATGAGCAGTTCTTC
.	few	TRBJ2-2	TRBV29-1	CSAFGVNTGELFF	TGCAGCGCTTTCGGGGTGAACACCGGGGAGCTGTTTTTT
.	.	TRBJ2-7	TRBV20-1	CSASDPAHSYEQYF	TGCAGTGCTAGCGATCCGGCGCATTCCTACGAGCAGTACTTC
TRBD1	.	TRBJ2-5	TRBV20-1	CSASTGNQETQYF	TGCAGTGCTTCGACAGGGAACCAAGAGACCCAGTACTTC
.	.	TRBJ2-2	TRBV5-5	CASSQPPGIDTGELFF	TGTGCCAGCAGCCAGCCTCCCGGGATTGACACCGGGGAGCTGTTTTTT
TRBD2	few	TRBJ2-1	TRBV19	CASSLAGGPNEQFF	TGTGCCAGTAGTTTAGCGGGGGGGCCCAATGAGCAGTTCTTC
TRBD1	few	TRBJ1-2	TRBV10-1	CASSPERGTGIYGYTF	TGCGCCAGCAGTCCAGAAAGAGGGACAGGGATCTATGGCTACACCTTC
.	few	TRBJ2-7	TRBV4-1	CASSQPGQNYEQYF	TGCGCCAGCAGCCAGCCGGGACAAAACTACGAGCAGTACTTC
TRBD2	few	TRBJ2-2	TRBV7-9	CASSLGGGATGELFF	TGTGCCAGCAGCTTAGGCGGGGGAGCGACCGGGGAGCTGTTTTTT
.	few	TRBJ2-3	TRBV20-1	CSARPREHTDTQYF	TGCAGTGCTAGACCCCGGGAGCACACAGATACGCAGTATTTT
.	.	TRBJ2-7	TRBV5-4	CASSLVLGEQYF	TGTGCCAGCAGCTTGGTGCTGGGCGAGCAGTACTTC
.	few	TRBJ2-2	TRBV7-6	CASSLRGSTPTGELFF	TGTGCCAGCAGCTTGAGGGGGTCCACGCCGACCGGGGAGCTGTTTTTT
TRBD1	.	TRBJ2-1	TRBV6-4	CASTRTGGSRGVGGPSSYNEQFF	TGTGCCAGCACCCGAACAGGGGGCTCCCGAGGTGTGGGGGGCCCTAGCTCCTACAATGAGCAGTTCTTC
TRBD1	.	TRBJ1-6	TRBV7-2	CASSTGDVYSPLHF	TGTGCCAGCAGCACAGGGGACGTTTATTCACCCCTCCACTTT
TRBD2	.	TRBJ2-3	TRBV12-3/TRBV12-4	CASSPRGERDTQYF	TGTGCCAGCAGTCCCCGGGGGGAGCGAGATACGCAGTATTTT
.	few	TRBJ1-2	TRBV4-1	CASSQEAALNYGYTF	TGCGCCAGCAGCCAAGAGGCAGCCTTGAACTATGGCTACACCTTC
TRBD1	few	TRBJ2-1	TRBV12-5	CASGLTGTGDENEQFF	TGTGCTAGTGGTCTCACCGGGACAGGGGATGAAAATGAGCAGTTCTTC
.	few	TRBJ2-7	TRBV5-1	CASSPGFGAYEQYF	TGCGCCAGCAGCCCGGGATTCGGGGCCTACGAGCAGTACTTC
.	.	TRBJ1-2	TRBV12-3/TRBV12-4	CASRTGFYGYTF	TGTGCCAGCAGAACAGGCTTCTATGGCTACACCTTC
.	.	TRBJ1-5	TRBV27	CASSSPGVNQPQHF	TGTGCCAGCAGTTCGCCAGGGGTCAATCAGCCCCAGCATTTT
TRBD2	few	TRBJ2-3	TRBV7-3	CASSFGSGGAADTQYF	TGTGCCAGCAGCTTCGGTAGCGGGGGGGCGGCAGATACGCAGTATTTT
.	.	TRBJ2-3	TRBV5-5	CASSPRAGRPTDTQYF	TGTGCCAGCAGCCCCCGGGCAGGCCGACCCACAGATACGCAGTATTTT
.	few	TRBJ2-1	TRBV9	CASSVGNNEQFF	TGTGCCAGCAGCGTAGGGAACAATGAGCAGTTCTTC
TRBD2	.	TRBJ2-5	TRBV12-3/TRBV12-4	CASSLELAVGETQYF	TGTGCCAGCAGTTTAGAGCTAGCGGTCGGAGAGACCCAGTACTTC
.	few	TRBJ2-1	TRBV4-1	CASSQDLTRTFF	TGCGCCAGCAGCCAAGACCTGACTAGAACCTTCTTC